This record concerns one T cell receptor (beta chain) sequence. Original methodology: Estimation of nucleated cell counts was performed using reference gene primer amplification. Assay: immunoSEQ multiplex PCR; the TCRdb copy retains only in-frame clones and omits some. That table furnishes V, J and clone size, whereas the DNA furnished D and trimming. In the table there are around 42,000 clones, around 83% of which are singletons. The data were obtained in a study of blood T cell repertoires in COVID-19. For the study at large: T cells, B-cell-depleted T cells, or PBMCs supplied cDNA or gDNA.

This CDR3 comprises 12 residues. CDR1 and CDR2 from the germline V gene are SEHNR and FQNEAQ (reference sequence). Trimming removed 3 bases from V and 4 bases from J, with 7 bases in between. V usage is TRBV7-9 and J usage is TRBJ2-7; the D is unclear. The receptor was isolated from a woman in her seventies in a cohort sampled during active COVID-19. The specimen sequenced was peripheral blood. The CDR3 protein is CASSLERYEQYF. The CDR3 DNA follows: TGTGCCAGCAGCTTGGAGAGATACGAGCAGTACTTC.